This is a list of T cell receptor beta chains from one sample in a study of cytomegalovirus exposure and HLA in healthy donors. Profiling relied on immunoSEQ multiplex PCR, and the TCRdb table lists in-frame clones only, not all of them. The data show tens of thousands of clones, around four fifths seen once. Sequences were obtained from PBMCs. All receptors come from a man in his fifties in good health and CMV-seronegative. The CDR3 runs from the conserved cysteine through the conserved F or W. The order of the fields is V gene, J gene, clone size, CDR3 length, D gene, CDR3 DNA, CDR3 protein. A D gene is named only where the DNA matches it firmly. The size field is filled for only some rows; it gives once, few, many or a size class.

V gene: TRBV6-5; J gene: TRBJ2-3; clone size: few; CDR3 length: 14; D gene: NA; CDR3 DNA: TGTGCCAGCAGTTACAAAGGGAGGCCAGATACGCAGTATTTT; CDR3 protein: CASSYKGRPDTQYF
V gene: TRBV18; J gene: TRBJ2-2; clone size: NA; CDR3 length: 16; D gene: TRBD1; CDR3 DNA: TGTGCCAGCTCACCACAGGGGACAGGGTCAACCGGGGAGCTGTTTTTT; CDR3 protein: CASSPQGTGSTGELFF
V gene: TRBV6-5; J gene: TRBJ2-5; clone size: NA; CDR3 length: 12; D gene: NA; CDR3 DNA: TGTGCCAGCAGGGACAGCCAAGAGACCCAGTACTTC; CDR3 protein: CASRDSQETQYF
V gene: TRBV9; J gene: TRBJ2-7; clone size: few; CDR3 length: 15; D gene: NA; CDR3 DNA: TGTGCCAGCAGCCGATACCGGGGAGAGAGGGACGAGCAGTACTTC; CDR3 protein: CASSRYRGERDEQYF
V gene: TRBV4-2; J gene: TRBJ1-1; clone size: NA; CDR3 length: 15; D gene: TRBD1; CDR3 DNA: TGTGCCAGCAGCCAAGAGGAACAGGGGGCGACTGAAGCTTTCTTT; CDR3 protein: CASSQEEQGATEAFF
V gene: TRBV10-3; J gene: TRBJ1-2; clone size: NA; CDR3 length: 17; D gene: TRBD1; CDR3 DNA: TGTGTCATCAGTGGCCCCCTTGGACAGGGGTCTAACTATGGCTACACCTTC; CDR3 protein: CVISGPLGQGSNYGYTF
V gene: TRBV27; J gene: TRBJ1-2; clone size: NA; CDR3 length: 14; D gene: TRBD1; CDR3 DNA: TGTGCCAGCAGGGAACAGGGGGGGAACTATGGCTACACCTTC; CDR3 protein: CASREQGGNYGYTF
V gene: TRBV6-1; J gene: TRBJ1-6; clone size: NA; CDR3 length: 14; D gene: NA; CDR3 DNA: TGTGCCAGCAGTCCCAGCAGGGGCAATTCACCCCTCCACTTT; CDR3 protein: CASSPSRGNSPLHF
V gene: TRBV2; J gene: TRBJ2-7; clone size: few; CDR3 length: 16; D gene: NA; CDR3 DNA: TGTGCCAGCAGTGTGGGTCCGAGCGGAGAATCCTACGAGCAGTACTTC; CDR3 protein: CASSVGPSGESYEQYF
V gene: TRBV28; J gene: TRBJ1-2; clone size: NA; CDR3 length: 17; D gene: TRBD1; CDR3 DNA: TGTGCCAGCAGTTACCCACCTCTCCTGACAGGGGATTGGGGCTACACCTTC; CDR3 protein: CASSYPPLLTGDWGYTF
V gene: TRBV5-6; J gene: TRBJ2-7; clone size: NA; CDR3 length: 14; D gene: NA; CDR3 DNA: TGTGCCAGCAGCTCGATTAGATTGACCTACGAGCAGTACTTC; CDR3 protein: CASSSIRLTYEQYF
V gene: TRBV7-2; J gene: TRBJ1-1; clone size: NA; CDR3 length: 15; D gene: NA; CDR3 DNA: TGTGCCAGCAGCCTGGGGGGGGGAGTGGGCACTGAAGCTTTCTTT; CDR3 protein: CASSLGGGVGTEAFF
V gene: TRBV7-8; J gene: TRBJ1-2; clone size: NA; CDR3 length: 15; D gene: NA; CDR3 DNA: TGTGCCAGCAGCTTAGCGATGGAGGGAAGATATGGCTACACCTTC; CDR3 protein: CASSLAMEGRYGYTF
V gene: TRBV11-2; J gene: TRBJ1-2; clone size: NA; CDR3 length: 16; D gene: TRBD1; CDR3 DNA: TGTGCCAGCAGCGTTCTCCCGGGACAGGGGGCGGGAGGCTACACCTTC; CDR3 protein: CASSVLPGQGAGGYTF
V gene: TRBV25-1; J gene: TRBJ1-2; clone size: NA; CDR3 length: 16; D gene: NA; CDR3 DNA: TGTGCCAGCAGAACTTCAGGCGGGGGTGGGGCATATGGCTACACCTTC; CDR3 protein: CASRTSGGGGAYGYTF
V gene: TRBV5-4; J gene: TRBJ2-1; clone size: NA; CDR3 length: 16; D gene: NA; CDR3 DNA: TGTGCCAGCAGCTTGGCCCGAGGGGGGGTGGGCAATGAGCAGTTCTTC; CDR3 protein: CASSLARGGVGNEQFF